Listed below are T cell receptor beta chains from one sample, sequenced in a study of CD4 T cells in relation to SARS-CoV-2 and coronaviruses. Antigens of these TCRs are unknown. Some clones are missing from TCRdb's copy, which holds only in-frame ones; the method was immunoSEQ multiplex PCR. The top ten clones hold 20% of a sample with about 36,000 clones, 77% of them seen once. Sequenced material: memory CD4+ T cells from PBMCs, cultured in vitro. Receptor source: an adult with COVID-19. CDR3s include the opening cysteine and the closing phenylalanine or tryptophan. Fields, in order: CDR3 DNA, CDR3 protein, clone size, J gene, V gene, D gene. The D gene is left open where the match is weak. Only some rows state a clone size, as once, few, many or a class for expanded clones.

TGTGCTAGCAGCAAACAGGGGTACCAAGAGACCCAGTACTTC CASSKQGYQETQYF . TRBJ2-5 TRBV7-7 TRBD1
TGTGCCAGCAGCCCACTGACTAGCGGGAGGTACGAGCAGTACTTC CASSPLTSGRYEQYF . TRBJ2-7 TRBV7-9 TRBD2
TGCGCCAGCAGATCTCGACAGGGACGCCAAGAGACCCAGTACTTC CASRSRQGRQETQYF . TRBJ2-5 TRBV5-1 TRBD1
TGTGCCTGGAGCCCACCCCCAAGACTAGCGGTGACCTACGAGCAGTACTTC CAWSPPPRLAVTYEQYF . TRBJ2-7 TRBV30 TRBD2
TGTGCCAGCAGCCCCCAATTGGGCCTTTACAATGAGCAGTTCTTC CASSPQLGLYNEQFF once TRBJ2-1 TRBV11-3 .
TGTGCCAGCAGCTTAAGGGGGGCCGGCTATGGCTACACCTTC CASSLRGAGYGYTF . TRBJ1-2 TRBV7-2 .
TGCAGCGTTGATAATAGCGGGAGCTTCACAGATACGCAGTATTTT CSVDNSGSFTDTQYF . TRBJ2-3 TRBV29-1 TRBD2
TGCGCCAGCAGCTTGGACGGAGACTACGAGCAGTACTTC CASSLDGDYEQYF . TRBJ2-7 TRBV5-1 .
TGCGCCAGCAGCTCCGGGGGCTCCTACAATGAGCAGTTCTTC CASSSGGSYNEQFF . TRBJ2-1 TRBV5-1 .
TGTGCCAGCAGCTTGGGAATCGGCTCCTACGAGCAGTACTTC CASSLGIGSYEQYF . TRBJ2-7 TRBV11-2 .
TGTGCCAGCTCACCGTGGCAGGGGCCCCCCACTGGGGCCAACGTCCTGACTTTC CASSPWQGPPTGANVLTF . TRBJ2-6 TRBV18 .
TGTGCCAGCAGTGAACCGGGGACAGTTAATTCACCCCTCCACTTT CASSEPGTVNSPLHF . TRBJ1-6 TRBV25-1 TRBD1
TGCGCCAGCAGCCAGAGCCGGGACAGAGAGCAGTTCTTC CASSQSRDREQFF . TRBJ2-1 TRBV4-3 TRBD1
TGTGCCACCAGTGATTCGGCGGCCGGAGCGAACAATGAGCAGTTCTTC CATSDSAAGANNEQFF . TRBJ2-1 TRBV24-1 .
TGTGCCAGCAGCAAGACAGGGTTGGGACTACCGGTTCCTAGCTCCTACAATGAGCAGTTCTTC CASSKTGLGLPVPSSYNEQFF . TRBJ2-1 TRBV9 .
TGTGCCAGCAGCTTGTCTGGGCTAGCGGGACTGGAGCAGTTCTTC CASSLSGLAGLEQFF . TRBJ2-1 TRBV5-5 TRBD2
TGTGCCAGCAGCAAAGAAAGGGTCGGGGGTTGCTCCTACGAGCAGTACTTC CASSKERVGGCSYEQYF . TRBJ2-7 TRBV21-1 .
TGTGCCAGCAGGGACGCGAGGGGGCTCCATGAAAAACTGTTTTTT CASRDARGLHEKLFF once TRBJ1-4 TRBV6-5 TRBD1
TGTGCCAGCAGTTCGCGGACTGCCGGGACAGGGGTCTACACCGGGGAGCTGTTTTTT CASSSRTAGTGVYTGELFF . TRBJ2-2 TRBV28 TRBD1
TGTGCCAGCAGTGGGTCCTACACAGATACGCAGTATTTT CASSGSYTDTQYF once TRBJ2-3 TRBV25-1 .
TGTGCCAGCAGCTTAGGGAAGCGGGAGTGGCTACCTAGCACAGATACGCAGTATTTT CASSLGKREWLPSTDTQYF . TRBJ2-3 TRBV7-9 TRBD2
TGTGCCAGCTCATACAGGGAGAGCTCCTATAATTCACCCCTCCACTTT CASSYRESSYNSPLHF . TRBJ1-6 TRBV18 .
TGTGCCTGGAGTGTTAGGAGTGGTAGCTCCGGGGAGCTGTTTTTT CAWSVRSGSSGELFF . TRBJ2-2 TRBV30 .
TGTGCCAGCAGTAGGACAGGGGGCGCGCAGACCCAGTACTTC CASSRTGGAQTQYF . TRBJ2-5 TRBV28 TRBD1
TGCGCCAGCAGCGTTCAAGGACAGGGGTCGGGCGGGGAGCTGTTTTTT CASSVQGQGSGGELFF . TRBJ2-2 TRBV5-1 TRBD1
TGTGCCAGCAGTTTAATTGCGACGCACACTGAAGCTTTCTTT CASSLIATHTEAFF . TRBJ1-1 TRBV28 .
TGTGCCAGCAGCCCCGGGGTCGGGAGGGCCGGAACCGGGGAGCTGTTTTTT CASSPGVGRAGTGELFF . TRBJ2-2 TRBV7-3 TRBD2
TGTGCCAGCAGCTTAGGACAGGGGGCCTCCTACAATGAGCAGTTCTTC CASSLGQGASYNEQFF . TRBJ2-1 TRBV11-2 TRBD1
TGTGCCAGCTCACCATCAGGGGCCCAAGAGACCCAGTACTTC CASSPSGAQETQYF . TRBJ2-5 TRBV18 .
TGTGCCAGCTCAGCTACCTATCAGGGGAACCAAGAGACCCAGTACTTC CASSATYQGNQETQYF . TRBJ2-5 TRBV18 .
TGTGCCAGCAGCTTAGGAAGACAGCAAGAGACCCAGTACTTC CASSLGRQQETQYF . TRBJ2-5 TRBV7-8 .
TGTGCCAGCAGCGCCCAAGGTGCAACTAATGAAAAACTGTTTTTT CASSAQGATNEKLFF . TRBJ1-4 TRBV9 .
TGTGCCAGTAGTATAACAGGGGCCAGCGGCCAAGAGACCCAGTACTTC CASSITGASGQETQYF . TRBJ2-5 TRBV19 TRBD1
TGTGCCAGCAGCAAAAGCCGAAATCGGGGTGAGCAGTTCTTC CASSKSRNRGEQFF . TRBJ2-1 TRBV7-3 .
TGTGCCAGCAGTGAACCACTAATGGGAGAGACAAGGGATGGCTTTGGCTACACCTTC CASSEPLMGETRDGFGYTF . TRBJ1-2 TRBV2 .
TGTGCCAGCTCGTCAGGGACTAGCGCACAAGAGACCCAGTACTTC CASSSGTSAQETQYF . TRBJ2-5 TRBV18 TRBD2
TGTGCCAGCAGTTTAGGGGGTTTGGGAGAGACCCAGTACTTC CASSLGGLGETQYF . TRBJ2-5 TRBV28 .
TGCGCCAGCAGTGCCTCTCTAGCGGGAGTTCAGAATGAGCAGTTCTTC CASSASLAGVQNEQFF . TRBJ2-1 TRBV10-2 TRBD2
TGTGCCAGCTCACCTTCTCAAACGGGGGTCGGGGAGCAGTTCTTC CASSPSQTGVGEQFF . TRBJ2-1 TRBV18 .
TGTGCCAGCAGTCCCGGGACAGACACCGGGGAGCTGTTTTTT CASSPGTDTGELFF . TRBJ2-2 TRBV6-4 TRBD1
TGTGCCACCAGCAGAGATGTCGGGTCTGGGGCCAACGTCCTGACTTTC CATSRDVGSGANVLTF . TRBJ2-6 TRBV15 .
TGTGCCAGCAGCTTAGCCAAAAACATTCAGTACTTC CASSLAKNIQYF few TRBJ2-4 TRBV7-2 .
TGCGCCAGCAGCAAGGGACTAGCGGGAGGGTATGAGCAGTTCTTC CASSKGLAGGYEQFF . TRBJ2-1 TRBV5-1 TRBD2
TGTGCCAGCAGTGTGGGGTATGGGGACAGGGGGCGAGTTAAATACGAGCAGTACTTC CASSVGYGDRGRVKYEQYF . TRBJ2-7 TRBV6-4 TRBD1
TGCGCCAGCAGCATCGCCGGGACAGGGAGGTACGAGCAGTACTTC CASSIAGTGRYEQYF . TRBJ2-7 TRBV5-1 TRBD1
TGTGCCAGCAAGGCAGCGAACACCGGGGAGCTGTTTTTT CASKAANTGELFF . TRBJ2-2 TRBV7-2 .
TGTGCCAGTAGTAGAGGGGGAACCTCCAAAAACATTCAGTACTTC CASSRGGTSKNIQYF few TRBJ2-4 TRBV19 .
TGTGCCAGCAGCTTAGGACAGAAATACGAGCAGTACTTC CASSLGQKYEQYF . TRBJ2-7 TRBV28 .
TGTGCCAGCAGCTCAACCCTAGCGGGGGGGACCGGGGAGCTGTTTTTT CASSSTLAGGTGELFF . TRBJ2-2 TRBV7-9 TRBD2